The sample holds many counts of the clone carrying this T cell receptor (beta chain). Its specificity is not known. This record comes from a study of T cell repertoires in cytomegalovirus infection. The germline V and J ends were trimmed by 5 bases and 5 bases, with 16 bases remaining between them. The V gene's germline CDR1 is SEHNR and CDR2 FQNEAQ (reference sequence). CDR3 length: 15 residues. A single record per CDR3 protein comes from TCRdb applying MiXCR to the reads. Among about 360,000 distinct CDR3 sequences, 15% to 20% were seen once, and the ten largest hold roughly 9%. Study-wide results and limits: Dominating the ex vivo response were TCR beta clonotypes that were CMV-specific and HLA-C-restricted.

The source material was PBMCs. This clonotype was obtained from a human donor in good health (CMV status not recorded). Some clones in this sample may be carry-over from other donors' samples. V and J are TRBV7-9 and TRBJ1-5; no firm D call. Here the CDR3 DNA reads TGTGCCAGCAGCCCCGGGCTGCCTCGGGATCAGCCCCAGCATTTT. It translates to CASSPGLPRDQPQHF.